These T cell receptor beta chains were read from a single sample in a study of PD-1 blockade in classical Hodgkin lymphoma. Assay: immunoSEQ multiplex PCR; the TCRdb copy retains only in-frame clones and omits some. This repertoire shows around 40,000 clones, over 55% found once; its top ten account for less than 4%. The specimen was peripheral blood mononuclear cells (PBMCs), collected at baseline. These receptor sequences come from a human donor with classical Hodgkin lymphoma. Each CDR3 is given with its conserved first and last residue. The order of the fields is V gene, clone size, J gene, D gene, CDR3 protein, CDR3 DNA. D genes are given only for firm matches. Expanded clones are given a class, and other clones once, few, many or no size at all.

>TRBV5-1|NA|TRBJ2-1|NA
CASSLAQGTNYNEQFF
TGCGCCAGCAGCTTGGCCCAGGGGACTAACTACAATGAGCAGTTCTTC
>TRBV20-1|NA|TRBJ1-1|NA
CSASNTEAFF
TGCAGTGCTTCGAACACTGAAGCTTTCTTT
>TRBV4-3|NA|TRBJ1-2|NA
CASSQDLSSVGTANYGYTF
TGCGCCAGCAGCCAAGATCTTTCCTCCGTTGGGACGGCTAACTATGGCTACACCTTC
>TRBV19|NA|TRBJ1-5|NA
CATTQGELNQPQHF
TGTGCCACAACACAAGGCGAACTCAATCAGCCCCAGCATTTT
>TRBV30|few|TRBJ2-6|NA
CAWTKGSGANVLTF
TGTGCCTGGACAAAGGGGTCTGGGGCCAACGTCCTGACTTTC
>TRBV19|NA|TRBJ1-1|NA
CASQRGMNTEAFF
TGTGCCAGCCAGAGGGGTATGAACACTGAAGCTTTCTTT
>TRBV5-4|NA|TRBJ2-7|TRBD1
CAVGDRYYEQYF
TGTGCCGTTGGGGACAGATACTACGAGCAGTACTTC
>TRBV6-5|few|TRBJ1-2|TRBD1
CASSSGTGLTATF
TGTGCCAGCAGTTCCGGGACAGGACTTACCGCGACCTTC
>TRBV18|once|TRBJ2-7|NA
CASSPPEDSYEQYF
TGTGCCAGCTCACCACCCGAGGACAGCTACGAGCAGTACTTC
>TRBV7-8|NA|TRBJ2-5|TRBD2
CASSLAIREGETQYF
TGTGCCAGCAGCTTAGCGATCAGGGAGGGGGAGACCCAGTACTTC
>TRBV15|NA|TRBJ1-2|NA
CATSRDAVPHYGYTF
TGTGCCACCAGCAGAGATGCGGTCCCCCACTATGGCTACACCTTC
>TRBV27|NA|TRBJ1-1|NA
CASSRGQSKAFF
TGTGCCAGCAGTCGCGGACAGTCCAAAGCTTTCTTT
>TRBV29-1|NA|TRBJ2-1|NA
CSAQAISSYNEQFF
TGCAGCGCCCAGGCAATTAGCTCCTACAATGAGCAGTTCTTC
>TRBV5-3|NA|TRBJ1-1|NA
CARSPPGGPLKDTEAFF
TGTGCCAGAAGCCCCCCCGGAGGCCCACTTAAGGACACTGAAGCTTTCTTT
>TRBV5-6|once|TRBJ2-5|NA
CASSFLVLQETQYF
TGTGCCAGCAGCTTCCTAGTCCTGCAAGAGACCCAGTACTTC
>TRBV29-1|NA|TRBJ1-2|NA
CSVGGQGWNYGYTF
TGCAGCGTTGGGGGTCAGGGATGGAACTATGGCTACACCTTC
>TRBV11-2|NA|TRBJ1-6|NA
CASSLRARGNSPLHF
TGTGCCAGCAGCTTACGGGCGCGGGGTAATTCACCCCTCCACTTT
>TRBV15|NA|TRBJ1-1|NA
CATSRSEGLGGTNTEAFF
TGTGCCACCAGCAGGTCTGAGGGACTAGGGGGGACGAACACTGAAGCTTTCTTT
>TRBV5-1|NA|TRBJ2-6|NA
CASSSLDPGALSGANVLTF
TGCGCCAGCAGCTCCCTCGACCCGGGGGCTCTCTCTGGGGCCAACGTCCTGACTTTC
>TRBV5-5|few|TRBJ1-2|NA
CASSLGPQEPTGYTF
TGTGCCAGCAGCTTGGGGCCGCAGGAGCCTACTGGCTACACCTTC
>TRBV9|once|TRBJ2-5|TRBD1
CASSGGTVIETQYF
TGTGCCAGCAGCGGGGGGACAGTGATAGAGACCCAGTACTTC
>TRBV11-2|NA|TRBJ1-2|NA
CASSSDPWDGYTF
TGTGCCAGCAGCTCGGACCCTTGGGATGGCTACACCTTC
>TRBV28|few|TRBJ1-3|NA
CASIKGSGNTIYF
TGTGCCAGTATTAAGGGATCGGGAAACACCATATATTTT
>TRBV11-1|NA|TRBJ2-3|TRBD2
CASSLYSGGSTDTQYF
TGTGCCAGCAGCTTATACAGCGGGGGGAGCACAGATACGCAGTATTTT
>TRBV9|NA|TRBJ1-4|TRBD1
CASSATVTGVGTNEKLFF
TGTGCCAGCAGCGCGACCGTGACAGGGGTTGGCACTAATGAAAAACTGTTTTTT
>TRBV19|NA|TRBJ1-1|NA
CASSISPNTEAFF
TGTGCCAGTAGTATAAGCCCCAACACTGAAGCTTTCTTT
>TRBV6-5|NA|TRBJ2-7|TRBD1
CASSYEQGAYEQYF
TGTGCCAGCAGTTACGAACAGGGGGCGTACGAGCAGTACTTC
>TRBV29-1|NA|TRBJ2-7|TRBD1
CSVKRNGQGRGYEQYF
TGCAGCGTTAAACGAAATGGACAGGGGAGGGGGTACGAGCAGTACTTC
>TRBV7-9|few|TRBJ1-5|NA
CASSGGNQPQHF
TGTGCCAGCAGCGGGGGCAATCAGCCCCAGCATTTT
>TRBV28|NA|TRBJ1-2|TRBD1
CAISIGTANYGYTF
TGTGCCATCTCAATAGGGACAGCTAACTATGGCTACACCTTC
>TRBV5-1|NA|TRBJ2-1|TRBD1
CASSLFGQGFYEQFF
TGCGCCAGCAGCTTATTCGGACAGGGTTTCTATGAGCAGTTCTTC
>TRBV6-5|NA|TRBJ2-4|NA
CASSYSDAANKNIQYF
TGTGCCAGCAGTTACTCCGACGCAGCCAACAAAAACATTCAGTACTTC
>TRBV9|NA|TRBJ1-4|NA
CASSVDTGTGNEKLFF
TGTGCCAGCAGCGTTGACACAGGGACTGGAAATGAAAAACTGTTTTTT
>TRBV9|NA|TRBJ2-2|NA
CASSVTGSGGELFF
TGTGCCAGCAGCGTTACAGGGAGTGGCGGGGAGCTGTTTTTT
>TRBV29-1|NA|TRBJ2-5|NA
CSGSGRGETQYF
TGCAGCGGATCAGGACGGGGGGAGACCCAGTACTTC
>TRBV27|NA|TRBJ2-7|NA
CASRDREAYEQYF
TGTGCCAGCAGAGACAGGGAGGCTTACGAGCAGTACTTC
>TRBV11-1|NA|TRBJ1-1|TRBD1
CASSSLTKTGANTEAFF
TGTGCCAGCAGCTCCCTAACTAAGACAGGGGCAAACACTGAAGCTTTCTTT
>TRBV19|few|TRBJ1-2|NA
CASSYRDRKYYGYTF
TGTGCCAGTAGTTACCGGGACCGAAAGTACTATGGCTACACCTTC
>TRBV7-3|NA|TRBJ1-1|TRBD1
CASSPRQGSTEAFF
TGTGCCAGCAGCCCCCGACAGGGATCCACTGAAGCTTTCTTT
>TRBV6-5|NA|TRBJ2-6|NA
CASSFSAGTGANILTF
TGTGCCAGCAGTTTCTCGGCAGGGACTGGGGCCAACATCCTGACTTTC
>TRBV4-3|few|TRBJ1-1|TRBD1
CASSQEGPRGRRAFF
TGCGCCAGCAGCCAAGAGGGCCCCAGGGGGCGAAGAGCTTTCTTT